This TCR beta chain derives from a study of shared clonotypes between healthy human individuals. Study-level results: Specimens sampled were limited to blood, with tissue repertoires likely differing. The study found 4.5% to 6% of naive CD4 clonotypes shared across a few donors. Clonotype sharing levels among donors were expected to vary with sequencing depth.

A remark on this clone: The antigen remains unidentified.

The genomic DNA of each subset was split evenly across several immunoSEQ plates. Sequenced by immunoSEQ multiplex PCR; TCRdb stores in-frame clones only, minus some. The sample holds about 2.3 million clones; around 93% are singletons and the top ten take about 0.41%. CDR1 and CDR2 (germline): KGHSH, LQKENI. This CDR3 comprises 13 residues. The ends were cut back, 3 bases at V and 6 bases at J, with 12 bases in the middle. Sequencing was done on a sample of naive CD4+ T cells from PBMCs. Subset given: CD45RA+ positively selected. The chain recombines TRBV18 with TRBJ2-7; D may be TRBD2 (6 bases). This TCR derives from a man in his late teens or twenties in good health. Some clones in this sample may be carry-over from other donors' samples. For the CDR3, the DNA is TGTGCCAGCTCACCTATGGGGGGTTCCGAGCAGTACTTC. Residues: CASSPMGGSEQYF.